Listed below are T cell receptor beta chains from one sample, sequenced in a study of T cell responses to AZD1222 COVID-19 vaccine. Method: immunoSEQ multiplex PCR; TCRdb's copy keeps in-frame clones and lacks some. This table has around 110,000 clones, about 90% appearing once. The sample in question was peripheral blood, obtained on day 0 of AZD1222 vaccination. The receptor source for this set is an adult in good health. Each CDR3 is given with its conserved first and last residue.

CDR3 protein	V gene
CASSLNAEAFF	TRBV7-2
CASSKGLAEAYNEQFF	TRBV21-1
CAGGTAEYEQYF	TRBV6-5
CSVEVIQADRSLYEQYF	TRBV29-1
CASRALAGFSYEQYF	TRBV6-5
CASSSSGATSYNEQFF	TRBV7-2
CASSPMTENTGELFF	TRBV4-2
CASSGTSTDTQYF	TRBV5-1
CASSLQTGGYGELFF	TRBV7-9
CASRAALLGNQPQHF	TRBV6-5
CASSQGTPAFPGELFF	TRBV4-3
CASSFSRTERSGTEAFF	TRBV27
CASSYSSRSGNTIYF	TRBV6-6
CASSPEGNSYNEQFF	TRBV5-8
CASGPTGIELVAFF	TRBV7-9
CASSNYPSRPPAYQPQHF	TRBV7-2
CASRGGGSTDTQYF	TRBV7-2
CASSLLAGTRGDEQYF	TRBV3-1/TRBV3-2
CAWSVSLLTEAFF	TRBV30
CASSLGRVENGQFF	TRBV5-8
CASSPRLAPEVTQYF	TRBV9
CASSSGTAPNEQFF	TRBV13
CASSYQGATYYGYTF	TRBV6-5
CASSQDRTGTLYEQYF	TRBV4-1
CASSLPRDNEQFF	TRBV28
CASSFDGPNSPLHF	TRBV27
CASSFGPVKEKLFF	TRBV5-1
CASSYSDRGGEKLFF	TRBV6-2/TRBV6-3
CASSLRRGVEKLFF	TRBV7-8
CASSLSSGGAETQYF	TRBV6-2/TRBV6-3
CASSLGQGVIVGELFF	TRBV5-6
CASSQADPDTQYF	TRBV3-1/TRBV3-2
CASSSGGTPNEQFF	TRBV19
CAWTLSGSAGGANVLTF	TRBV30
CSVVPLRPDTF	TRBV29-1
CAARGTVGYTF	TRBV7-2
CATSGGRSYGYTF	TRBV15
CASSLSQAQETQYF	TRBV5-1
CASSFDNTEAFF	TRBV7-9
CASSFEGTSYEQYF	TRBV5-1
CASSLENRNEQFF	TRBV7-9
CASRNRDRGRKGNQPQHF	TRBV2
CSASGGQDHQPQHF	TRBV20-1
CASSDSSAGTGELFF	TRBV6-4
CASSRASGPNEKLFF	TRBV4-1
CASSFPGTGGSEKLFF	TRBV5-4
CASSFSDSPLHF	TRBV7-9
CASSKEVNTEAFF	TRBV11-3
CASSIWPGYYGYTF	TRBV19
CASSVVRRDSINQPQHF	TRBV9
CASSLAGTGGEKLFF	TRBV7-2
CASSKVGQVGYGYTF	TRBV19
CASSAPTRSGANVLTF	TRBV7-3
CASSYSSGFNQPQHF	TRBV6-2/TRBV6-3
CASSVEGLGGRADTQYF	TRBV9